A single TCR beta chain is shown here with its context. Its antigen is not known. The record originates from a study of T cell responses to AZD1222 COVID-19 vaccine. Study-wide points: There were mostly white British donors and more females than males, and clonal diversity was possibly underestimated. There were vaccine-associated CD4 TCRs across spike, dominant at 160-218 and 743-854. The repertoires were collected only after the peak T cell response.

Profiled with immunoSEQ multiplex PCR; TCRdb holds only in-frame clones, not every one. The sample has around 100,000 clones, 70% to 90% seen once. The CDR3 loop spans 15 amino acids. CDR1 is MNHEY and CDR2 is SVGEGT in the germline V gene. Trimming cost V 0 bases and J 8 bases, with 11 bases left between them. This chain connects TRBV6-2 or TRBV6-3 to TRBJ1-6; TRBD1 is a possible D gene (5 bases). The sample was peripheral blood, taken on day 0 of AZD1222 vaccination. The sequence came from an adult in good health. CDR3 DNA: TGTGCCAGCAGTTACTCGCGCAGGGAGGATTCACCCCTCCACTTT. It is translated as CASSYSRREDSPLHF.